This TCR beta chain is from a study of shared clonotypes between healthy human individuals (TCRdb year 2020). Describing the broader study: The cohort comprised two women and a few men aged 18 to 49 years. The study deeply sequenced blood TCR repertoires of several healthy adults to estimate repertoire size and the extent of clonotype sharing between individuals. Different laboratories and diverse techniques were used to prepare libraries and sequence TCR repertoires, to increase sequencing depth and limit assay-specific biases. For each donor, CD4 naive and CD4 memory were each run on three plates, CD8 naive on two plates, and CD8 memory on one plate. Leukapheresis yielded between about 0.94 and 8.9 billion PBMCs per donor.

CD8 naive samples were CD45RO-negative cells positively selected for CCR7, giving a CD45RA+CCR7+ population that excluded TemRA cells. The donors were healthy, HIV-negative adults who had no recently reported acute infections or vaccinations. Only Caucasian adults living in Nashville, Tennessee, USA were represented among the donors. Blood was obtained by leukapheresis, after which PBMCs were separated by Ficoll-Histopaque density gradient centrifugation and cryopreserved in liquid nitrogen vapor phase. Analytical flow cytometry was used to check the purity and quantity of each magnetically sorted T cell population. From each sorted fraction, genomic DNA was isolated and quantified by UV absorbance on a Nanodrop 2000c. CDR3 length: 14 amino acids, cysteine to phenylalanine. The entry retains the CDR3 DNA only, 42 bases that are in frame from base 1. As encoded in the germline V gene (reference sequence), CDR1 is SEHNR while CDR2 is FQNEAQ. Cut back by 4 bases and 2 bases, the V and J ends lie 12 bases apart.

As concerns this clone: It has no known antigen specificity. Per-base qualities were not stored, and no clone one base away is much larger.

Findings and caveats that apply to the study as a whole: Even with the large sequencing depth, rarefaction of the sorted-subset datasets indicated that sequencing was incomplete. The small number of donors limited the genetic and exposure-history diversity represented. Sampling was limited to blood, and TCR repertoires in tissue likely differ from TCR repertoires in blood. Pairwise subsampling led to the expectation that sequencing depth would affect the degree of clonotype sharing among donors. When a handful of donors were compared, the shared fraction of clonotypes was about 5% for naive CD4, more than 3% for naive CD8, more than 2% for memory CD4, and roughly 0.43% for memory CD8. Naive subsets generally had larger estimated clonotype richness than memory subsets. Clonotypes shared by all four sorted-subset donors showed higher generation probabilities than non-shared clonotypes.

TCR CDR3 regions were amplified from genomic DNA by multiplex PCR using the deep immunoSEQ assay. Extracted genomic DNA from each cell subset was spread evenly across all wells of several immunoSEQ 96-well plates, with each plate serving as a replicate. Each replicate PCR for sorted subsets received about 180 ng genomic DNA, equal to roughly 29,000 T cell genomes. Purified libraries were quantified with a Qubit 3.0 fluorometer, sized on a Bioanalyzer 2100, and re-quantified with the KAPA Library Quantification kit. A separate single-read 150-cycle Illumina NextSeq 550 flow cell was used to sequence each immunoSEQ 96-well plate. The paper's processing steps were these. Because the immunoSEQ output included only junctional sequences and no quality scores, the filtering could not be the same as the filtering used for full-length reads. To assign V/J genes and CDR3, sequences were annotated against IMGT germline references using PyIR, a Python wrapper for IgBLAST v1.9. Any read was removed if the V/J assignment was weak (E-value above 1e-6), the CDR3 was missing, or the read contained stop codons, out-of-frame junctions, or ambiguous translated residues. A V3J clonotype was defined by an identical inferred V gene, J gene, and CDR3 amino acid sequence. The percentage overlap between two repertoires was calculated by dividing the number of shared unique clonotypes by the size of the smaller repertoire. Three approaches were used to assess repertoire richness: RTK rarefaction, the Chao1 estimator, and Recon v2.1 estimates of unobserved clonotypes. Generation probabilities were computed with OLGA for all TCRbeta clonotypes obtained by the gDNA method from several donors. Sourced from immuneACCESS, this table was stored by TCRdb with only in-frame sequences that have V and J called. A share of the clones is absent; for the studies checked, an unresolved V gene accounts for under half, and the remainder has no known explanation. The D gene and trimming were derived from the DNA, and the V and J assignments and clone size from that table. The sample has roughly 650,000 clones on record, approximately 96% of them singletons. The ten largest clones represent 0.095% to 0.13% of the sample.

The chain links TRBV7-9 with TRBJ2-7; no confident D gene assignment can be made. This clonotype was sampled from a woman aged 30 to 39 in good health. Source material: naive CD8+ T cells sorted from blood. The sample's cell subset or site, from its label and the paper: CD45RA+CCR7+. The DNA is as follows: TGTGCCAGCAGCTCCCCCAGCGAACCCTACGAGCAGTACTTC. Translated, it reads CASSSPSEPYEQYF. The reference TRBV7-9 and TRBJ2-7 proteins fill in what lies around the CDR3, so the full variable domain reads DTGVSQNPRHKITKRGQNVTFRCDPISEHNRLYWYRQTLGQGPEFLTYFQNEAQLEKSRLLSDRFSAERPKGSFSTLEIQRTEQGDSAMYLCASSSPSEPYEQYFGPGTRLTVT.